This is a list of T cell receptor beta chains from one sample in a study of OX40 agonist ivuxolimab in advanced cancers. Assay used: immunoSEQ multiplex PCR; TCRdb lists only in-frame clones, some missing. The repertoire holds about 20,000 clones, with roughly four fifths as singletons. The source material was CD4+ or CD8+ T cells sorted from blood, sampled in a trial of the OX40 agonist ivuxolimab. The receptors come from an adult with an advanced solid tumor such as melanoma, head and neck, liver or kidney cancer. CDR3s leave out the opening cysteine and the closing phenylalanine or tryptophan. Each record gives: CDR3 length, J gene, V gene, clone size, CDR3 protein. For some rows the clone size is stated as once, few or many, or as a class when expanded; others skip it.

13	TRBJ1-1	TRBV10-3	-	AISESVSVNTEAF
13	TRBJ1-2	TRBV7-2	-	ASSLMGQGADGYT
15	TRBJ2-1	TRBV27	-	ASSLLTGGIFHNEQF
13	TRBJ1-1	TRBV7-9	-	ASSFLQTENTEAF
13	TRBJ1-5	TRBV4-3	-	ASSPGEHSNQPQH
16	TRBJ2-2	TRBV27	-	ASSLVRTGGPFTGELF
10	TRBJ1-2	TRBV27	-	ASSLRQRGYT
11	TRBJ1-1	TRBV6-1	-	ASSERGVTEAF
16	TRBJ2-1	TRBV11-2	-	ASSPTSGSGMGYNEQF
11	TRBJ1-6	TRBV27	-	ASSFGANSPLH
16	TRBJ2-1	TRBV27	-	ASSRNSGTSGRYNEQF
11	TRBJ2-7	TRBV27	-	ASSLSISYEQY
13	TRBJ2-7	TRBV7-3	-	ASSIGPGETYEQY
14	TRBJ2-1	TRBV21-1	-	ASSKGGGSPYNEQF
13	TRBJ1-5	TRBV19	-	ASSIGEADNQPQH
14	TRBJ1-4	TRBV4-1	-	ASSLPPPGTNEKLF
15	TRBJ2-3	TRBV4-1	-	ASSVKAGLAVADTQY
14	TRBJ1-5	TRBV4-1	-	ASSQKYRDRGSPQH
13	TRBJ1-1	TRBV19	-	ASSIPGRGDTEAF
11	TRBJ2-7	TRBV19	-	ASKNTESYEQY
13	TRBJ2-5	TRBV28	few	ASSPERGGGETQY
14	TRBJ1-2	TRBV5-1	-	ASSLHPGQGLYGYT
16	TRBJ2-3	TRBV7-2	once	ASSPSDPQGGRADTQY
11	TRBJ1-2	TRBV6-1	-	ASSEAVSYGYT
10	TRBJ2-5	TRBV29-1	few	SVEGGQETQY
12	TRBJ1-1	TRBV30	-	AWTPWGALTEAF
13	TRBJ2-3	TRBV15	few	ATSRDGQATDTQY
13	TRBJ2-7	TRBV2	-	ASSEDGGLTNEQY
13	TRBJ1-1	TRBV6-5	-	ASSYSTVMNTEAF
12	TRBJ1-5	TRBV4-1	-	ASSPRQDGQPQH